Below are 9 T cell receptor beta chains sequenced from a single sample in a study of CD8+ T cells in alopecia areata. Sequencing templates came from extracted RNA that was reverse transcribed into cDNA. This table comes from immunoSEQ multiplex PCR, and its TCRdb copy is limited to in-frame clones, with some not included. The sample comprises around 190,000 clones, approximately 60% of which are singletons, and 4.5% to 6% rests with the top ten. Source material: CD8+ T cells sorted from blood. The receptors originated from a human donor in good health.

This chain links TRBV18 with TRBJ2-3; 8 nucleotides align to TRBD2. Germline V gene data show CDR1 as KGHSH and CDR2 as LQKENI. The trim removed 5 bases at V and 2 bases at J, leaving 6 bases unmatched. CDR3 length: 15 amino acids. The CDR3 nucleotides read TGTGCCAGCTCAAGCGGCGGGGGGTTCACAGATACGCAGTATTTT. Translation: CASSSGGGFTDTQYF.

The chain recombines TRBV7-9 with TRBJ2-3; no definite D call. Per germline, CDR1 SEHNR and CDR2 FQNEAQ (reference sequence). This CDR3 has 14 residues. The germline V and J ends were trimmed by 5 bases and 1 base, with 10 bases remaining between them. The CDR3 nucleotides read TGTGCCAGCAGCCCGCCATGGGGCACAGATACGCAGTATTTT. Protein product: CASSPPWGTDTQYF.

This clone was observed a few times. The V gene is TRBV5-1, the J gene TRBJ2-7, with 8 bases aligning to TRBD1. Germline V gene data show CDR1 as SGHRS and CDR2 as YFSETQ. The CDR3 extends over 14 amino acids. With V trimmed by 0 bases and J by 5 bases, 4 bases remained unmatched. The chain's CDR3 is CASSLDRGTDEQYF. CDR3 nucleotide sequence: TGCGCCAGCAGCTTGGACAGGGGGACCGACGAGCAGTACTTC. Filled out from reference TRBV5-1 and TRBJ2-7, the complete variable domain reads KAGVTQTPRYLIKTRGQQVTLSCSPISGHRSVSWYQQTPGQGLQFLFEYFSETQRNKGNFPGRFSGRQFSNSRSEMNVSTLELGDSALYLCASSLDRGTDEQYFGPGTRLTVT.

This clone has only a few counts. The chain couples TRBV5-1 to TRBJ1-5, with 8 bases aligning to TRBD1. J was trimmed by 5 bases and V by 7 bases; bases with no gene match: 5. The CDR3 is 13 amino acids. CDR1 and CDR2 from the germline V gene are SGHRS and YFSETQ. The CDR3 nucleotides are TGCGCCAGCGGTTGGACAGGGTATCAGCCCCAGCATTTT. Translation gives CASGWTGYQPQHF.

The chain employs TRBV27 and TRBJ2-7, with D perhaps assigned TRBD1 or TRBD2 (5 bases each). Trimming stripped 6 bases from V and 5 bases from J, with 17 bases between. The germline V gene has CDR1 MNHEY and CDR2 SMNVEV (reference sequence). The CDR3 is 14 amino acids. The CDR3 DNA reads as TGTGCCAGCAGCCAGTCAGGGACCTTCGACGAGCAGTACTTC. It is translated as CASSQSGTFDEQYF.

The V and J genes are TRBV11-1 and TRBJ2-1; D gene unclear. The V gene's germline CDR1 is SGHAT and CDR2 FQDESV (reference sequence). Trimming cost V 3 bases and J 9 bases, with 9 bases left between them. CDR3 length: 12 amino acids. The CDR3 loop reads CASSFDGAEQFF. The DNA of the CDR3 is TGTGCCAGCAGCTTTGACGGTGCTGAGCAGTTCTTC. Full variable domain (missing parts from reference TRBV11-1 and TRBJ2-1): EAEVAQSPRYKITEKSQAVAFWCDPISGHATLYWYRQILGQGPELLVQFQDESVVDDSQLPKDRFSAERLKGVDSTLKIQPAELGDSAMYLCASSFDGAEQFFGPGTRLTVL.

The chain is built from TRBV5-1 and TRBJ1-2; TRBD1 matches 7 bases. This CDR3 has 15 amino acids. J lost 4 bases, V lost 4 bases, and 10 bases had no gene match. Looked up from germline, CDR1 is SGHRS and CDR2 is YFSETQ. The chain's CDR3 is CASSAPGQRSYGYTF. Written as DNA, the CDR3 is TGCGCCAGCAGCGCTCCGGGACAGAGAAGCTATGGCTACACCTTC.

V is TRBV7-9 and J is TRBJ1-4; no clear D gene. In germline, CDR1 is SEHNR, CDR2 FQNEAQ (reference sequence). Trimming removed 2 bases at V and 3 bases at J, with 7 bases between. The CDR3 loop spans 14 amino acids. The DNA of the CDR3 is TGTGCCAGCAGCTTAAGGGCCTCTAATGAAAAACTGTTTTTT. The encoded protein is CASSLRASNEKLFF.

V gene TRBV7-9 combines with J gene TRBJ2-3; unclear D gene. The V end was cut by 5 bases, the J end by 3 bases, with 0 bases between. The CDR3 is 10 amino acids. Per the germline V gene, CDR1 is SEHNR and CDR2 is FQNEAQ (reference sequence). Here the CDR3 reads CASSTDTQYF. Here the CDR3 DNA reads TGTGCCAGCAGCACAGATACGCAGTATTTT.